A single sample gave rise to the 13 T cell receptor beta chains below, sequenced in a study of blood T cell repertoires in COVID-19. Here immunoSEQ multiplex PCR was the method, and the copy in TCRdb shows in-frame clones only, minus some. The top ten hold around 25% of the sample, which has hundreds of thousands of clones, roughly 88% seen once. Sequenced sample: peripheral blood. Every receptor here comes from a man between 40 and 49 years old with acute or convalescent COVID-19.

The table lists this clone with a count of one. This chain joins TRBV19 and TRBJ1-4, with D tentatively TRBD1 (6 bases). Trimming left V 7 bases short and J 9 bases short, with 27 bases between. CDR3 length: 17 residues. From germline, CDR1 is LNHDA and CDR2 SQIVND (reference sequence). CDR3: CASTPRRGDRSGKKLFF. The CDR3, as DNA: TGTGCCAGTACCCCTCGAAGGGGAGACAGGTCAGGGAAAAAACTGTTTTTT.

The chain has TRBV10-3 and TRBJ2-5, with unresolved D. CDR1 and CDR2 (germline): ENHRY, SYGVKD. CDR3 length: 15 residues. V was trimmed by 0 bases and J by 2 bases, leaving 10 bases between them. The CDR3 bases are TGTGCCATCAGTGAGTCCCCAGGAAATCAAGAGACCCAGTACTTC. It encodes CAISESPGNQETQYF.

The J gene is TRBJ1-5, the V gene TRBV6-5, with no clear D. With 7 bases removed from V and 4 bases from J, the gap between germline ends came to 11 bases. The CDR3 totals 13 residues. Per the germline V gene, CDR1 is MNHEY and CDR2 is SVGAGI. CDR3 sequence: CASTHGRNQPQHF. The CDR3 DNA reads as TGTGCCAGCACCCACGGGAGAAATCAGCCCCAGCATTTT.

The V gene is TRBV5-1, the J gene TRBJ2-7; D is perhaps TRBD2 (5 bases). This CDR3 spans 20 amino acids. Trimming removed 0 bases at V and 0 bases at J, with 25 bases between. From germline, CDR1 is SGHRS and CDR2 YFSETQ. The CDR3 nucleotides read TGCGCCAGCAGCTTGGGGGCCGAGGGCAGAGGACTGCCGGGCTCCTACGAGCAGTACTTC. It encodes CASSLGAEGRGLPGSYEQYF.

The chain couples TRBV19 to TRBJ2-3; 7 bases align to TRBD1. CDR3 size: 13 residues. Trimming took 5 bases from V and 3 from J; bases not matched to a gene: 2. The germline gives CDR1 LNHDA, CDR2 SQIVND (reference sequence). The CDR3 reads CASSSDRTDTQYF. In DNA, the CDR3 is TGTGCCAGTAGTTCGGACAGGACAGATACGCAGTATTTT.

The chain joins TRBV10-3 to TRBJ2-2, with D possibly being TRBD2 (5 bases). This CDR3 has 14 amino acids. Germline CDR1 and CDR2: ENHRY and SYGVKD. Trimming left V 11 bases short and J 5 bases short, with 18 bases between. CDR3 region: CAPPPDSPTGELFF. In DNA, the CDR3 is TGTGCCCCACCCCCGGACTCACCTACCGGGGAGCTGTTTTTT.

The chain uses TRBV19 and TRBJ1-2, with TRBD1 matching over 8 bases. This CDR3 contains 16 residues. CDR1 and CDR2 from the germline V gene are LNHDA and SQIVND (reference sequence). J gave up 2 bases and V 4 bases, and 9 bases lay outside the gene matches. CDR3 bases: TGTGCCAGTAGTACGAGACTTTGGGACAGGAACTATGGCTACACCTTC. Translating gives CASSTRLWDRNYGYTF.

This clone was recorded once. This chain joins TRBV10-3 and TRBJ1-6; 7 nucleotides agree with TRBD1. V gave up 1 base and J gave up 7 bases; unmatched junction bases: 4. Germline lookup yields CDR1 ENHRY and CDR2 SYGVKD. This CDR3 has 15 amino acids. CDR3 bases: TGTGCCATCAGTGAGTTACCAGGGGGGAATTCACCCCTCCACTTT. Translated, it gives CAISELPGGNSPLHF.

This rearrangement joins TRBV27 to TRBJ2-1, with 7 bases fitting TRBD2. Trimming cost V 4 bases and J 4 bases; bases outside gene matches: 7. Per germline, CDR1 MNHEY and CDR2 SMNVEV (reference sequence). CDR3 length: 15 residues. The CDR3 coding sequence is TGTGCCAGCAGTTCAGCGGGATTCGGGTACAATGAGCAGTTCTTC. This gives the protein CASSSAGFGYNEQFF.

This chain's CDR3 is CASDLTGGHEKLFF. DNA of the CDR3: TGTGCCAGCGACTTGACAGGGGGTCATGAAAAACTGTTTTTT. V gene TRBV2 combines with J gene TRBJ1-4, with 9 nucleotides matching TRBD1. The CDR3 runs to 14 residues. Trimming at V came to 8 bases and at J to 6 bases, leaving 7 bases not matched to a gene. Per germline, CDR1 SNHLY and CDR2 FYNNEI.

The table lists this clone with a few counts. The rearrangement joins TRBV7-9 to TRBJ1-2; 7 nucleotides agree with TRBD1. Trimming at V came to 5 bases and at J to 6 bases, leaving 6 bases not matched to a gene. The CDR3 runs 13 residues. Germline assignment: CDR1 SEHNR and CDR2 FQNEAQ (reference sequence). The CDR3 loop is CASSPGTAHGYTF. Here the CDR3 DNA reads TGTGCCAGCAGCCCCGGGACAGCGCATGGCTACACCTTC. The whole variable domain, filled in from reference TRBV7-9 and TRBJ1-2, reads DTGVSQNPRHKITKRGQNVTFRCDPISEHNRLYWYRQTLGQGPEFLTYFQNEAQLEKSRLLSDRFSAERPKGSFSTLEIQRTEQGDSAMYLCASSPGTAHGYTFGSGTRLTVV.

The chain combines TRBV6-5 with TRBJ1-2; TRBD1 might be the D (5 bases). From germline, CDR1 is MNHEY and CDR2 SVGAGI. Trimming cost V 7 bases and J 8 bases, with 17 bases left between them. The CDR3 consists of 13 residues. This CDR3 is CASTRGVVRGYTF. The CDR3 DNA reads TGTGCCAGCACGCGGGGGGTAGTAAGAGGCTACACCTTC.

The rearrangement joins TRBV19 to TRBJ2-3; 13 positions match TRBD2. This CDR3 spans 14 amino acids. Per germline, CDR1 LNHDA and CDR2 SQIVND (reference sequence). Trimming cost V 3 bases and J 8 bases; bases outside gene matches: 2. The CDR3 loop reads CASSITSGRGTQYF. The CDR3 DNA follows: TGTGCCAGTAGTATTACTAGCGGGAGGGGTACGCAGTATTTT.